These T cell receptor beta chains were read from a single sample in a study of early T cells in non-severe SARS-CoV-2 infection. Via MiXCR, TCRdb re-called the 5' RACE reads, giving one row per CDR3 protein. The sample has around 35,000 distinct CDR3 sequences, over 5% seen once. Sequencing was performed on whole blood. The receptors originated from an adult who was a healthcare worker with PCR-confirmed SARS-CoV-2 infection or an uninfected control (not recorded which). Each CDR3 is given with its conserved first and last residue.

j_call v_call cdr3_aa
TRBJ2-3 TRBV28 CASSLGTGGTDTQYF
TRBJ2-5 TRBV6-1 CASSPGLAGVVERQETQYF
TRBJ2-3 TRBV6-2/TRBV6-3 CASSRTYGTQYF
TRBJ2-1 TRBV30 CVYADYSYNEQFF
TRBJ2-3 TRBV10-3 CAVLAGATDTQYF
TRBJ2-7 TRBV4-3 CASSQEGGGRKGEQYF
TRBJ2-1 TRBV20-1 CSARDRTSGLRNEQFF
TRBJ2-1 TRBV5-1 CASSFDSPYNEQFF
TRBJ2-2 TRBV4-3 CASSQGPDHTGELFF
TRBJ2-4 TRBV7-6 CASSPNRGRSQNIQYF
TRBJ2-7 TRBV29-1 CSVDGEGLYEQYF
TRBJ2-5 TRBV5-6 CASSYSGQETQYF
TRBJ2-1 TRBV6-2/TRBV6-3 CASSYSTTGNVRNEQFF
TRBJ1-3 TRBV20-1 CSATGLAGNTIYF
TRBJ2-7 TRBV20-1 CSARMAEYTYEQYF
TRBJ1-4 TRBV28 CASRSHTNNEKLFF
TRBJ2-1 TRBV6-2/TRBV6-3 CASTLAGGPDNEQFF
TRBJ2-1 TRBV15 CATSRRTSGDNEQFF
TRBJ2-1 TRBV5-1 CASRLLPRSSEQFF
TRBJ2-6 TRBV19 CASSAGLAVSGANVLTF
TRBJ2-1 TRBV6-5 CASSYGPSSFF
TRBJ2-3 TRBV6-2/TRBV6-3 CASSYASGTDTQYF
TRBJ1-5 TRBV12-3/TRBV12-4 CASLGSNQPQHF
TRBJ2-5 TRBV11-2 CASSLTLTAGETQYF
TRBJ2-2 TRBV20-1 CSAPGRARRDGELFF
TRBJ1-1 TRBV29-1 CSACSGTVEAFF
TRBJ2-6 TRBV5-1 CASSPETSGSSGANVLTF
TRBJ2-1 TRBV27 CASSLRVSHNEQFF
TRBJ2-1 TRBV11-2 CASSLFGGKGINEQFF
TRBJ1-1 TRBV28 CASRPPRGLNTEAFF
TRBJ2-1 TRBV13 CASSASGTQFF
TRBJ2-2 TRBV6-5 CASSYSYRTGELFF
TRBJ2-5 TRBV28 CASRAGVETQYF
TRBJ2-3 TRBV5-1 CASSQGNRDPTDTQYF
TRBJ2-1 TRBV6-6 CASSSLNSYNEQFF
TRBJ2-7 TRBV4-3 CASSQESWGEVQYF
TRBJ1-2 TRBV19 CATTPGDRVYYGYTF
TRBJ2-5 TRBV6-1 CASSDEEGIGAGETQYF
TRBJ2-2 TRBV5-1 CASSLVPSSGELFF
TRBJ2-7 TRBV28 CASRTGTSTYEQYF
TRBJ2-3 TRBV5-6 CASSLIRWGPPWDTQYF
TRBJ2-1 TRBV20-1 CSATSVEGLSYNEQFF
TRBJ1-2 TRBV28 CASSSSTGNYGCTF
TRBJ2-3 TRBV19 CASTPLAGEEDTQYF
TRBJ1-2 TRBV12-3/TRBV12-4 CASSSEGLNYGYTF
TRBJ2-7 TRBV28 CASSLSPGGELGGYEQYF
TRBJ2-5 TRBV7-6 CASSLGVAGAETQYF
TRBJ1-1 TRBV11-1 CASSFFRDTNTEAFF
TRBJ2-1 TRBV11-2 CASRMGPIAGNEQFF
TRBJ2-1 TRBV18 CASSPQGPRNEQFF
TRBJ2-1 TRBV4-2 CASSPEGGTAYNEQFF
TRBJ2-7 TRBV3-1 CASSKTSGAPYEQYF
TRBJ1-1 TRBV21-1 CAGQGLVGWPEAFF
TRBJ2-7 TRBV4-1 CASSQLTGTSAYEQYF
TRBJ1-6 TRBV20-1 CSAGAGSYNSPLHF
TRBJ2-5 TRBV11-2 CASSQRGEETQYF
TRBJ2-1 TRBV20-1 CSARGGTRYNEQFF
TRBJ2-5 TRBV11-2 CASSRTQETQYF